This T cell receptor beta chain was documented in a study of brain T cells in children with intractable seizures. The repertoire was sequenced with immunoSEQ multiplex PCR; TCRdb's copy has only in-frame clones and lacks some. In the table there are around 41,000 clones, 80% to 95% of which are singletons. Study results and limitations: Only CDR3 sequence similarity suggested viral specificity, without known HCMV serostatus.

Germline values: CDR1 MNHEY, CDR2 SVGAGI. The V segment lost 5 bases and the J segment 7 bases; nucleotides outside the gene matches: 7. The CDR3 sequence is 13 residues long. Only cases whose brain tissue showed the highest T cell transcript signatures were sequenced. Worth noting for this clone: Its antigen is still unknown.

This clonotype originated in a girl under 10 years old with tuberous sclerosis and intractable seizures. The V gene is TRBV6-5, the J gene TRBJ1-2; 7 bases are shared with TRBD1. This material consisted of peripheral blood, taken at surgery. CDR3 in amino acids: CASSPRTGGGYTF. Written as DNA, the CDR3 is TGTGCCAGCAGTCCCCGGACAGGAGGTGGCTACACCTTC.